These 32 T cell receptor beta chains share one sample of origin, sequenced in a study of shared clonotypes between healthy human individuals. Repertoires were generated with immunoSEQ multiplex PCR, while TCRdb's copy carries only in-frame clones and drops some. The sample holds about 2.5 million clones, 85% to 95% seen once. Sequenced input: naive CD4+ T cells from PBMCs. Stated subset: CD45RA+ positively selected. These receptors were obtained from a man younger than 35 in good health. Some clones in this sample may be carry-over from other donors' samples.

The chain uses TRBV11-2 and TRBJ2-7; D is unresolved. The germline V gene encodes CDR1 SGHAT and CDR2 FQNNGV. CDR3 length equals 16 residues. V was shortened by 5 bases and J by 2 bases, with 19 bases between the two germline ends. The CDR3 protein is CASSPAGWRRPYEQYF. Written as DNA, the CDR3 is TGTGCCAGCAGCCCAGCTGGGTGGAGAAGACCCTACGAGCAGTACTTC.

The rearrangement joins TRBV4-3 to TRBJ2-2; 10 nucleotides align to TRBD2. CDR1 and CDR2 (germline): LGHNA, YSLEER. The J segment lost 6 bases and the V segment lost 5 bases, leaving 12 bases of the junction unmatched. This CDR3 is 17 amino acids long. The CDR3 sequence is CASSYRAGGPSSGELFF. The CDR3 coding sequence is TGCGCCAGCAGCTACCGAGCGGGAGGGCCTTCTTCCGGGGAGCTGTTTTTT.

V usage is TRBV11-2 and J usage is TRBJ1-4; weak D call: TRBD1 (5 bases). The V end lost 1 base, the J end lost 10 bases, and 13 bases lay between the germline ends. The CDR3 totals 14 residues. Germline-derived CDR1 and CDR2 are SGHAT and FQNNGV. The CDR3 is CASSLGARGGKLFF. Written as DNA, the CDR3 is TGTGCCAGCAGCTTAGGGGCCCGGGGGGGAAAACTGTTTTTT. Variable domain in full (rest from reference TRBV11-2 and TRBJ1-4): EAGVAQSPRYKIIEKRQSVAFWCNPISGHATLYWYQQILGQGPKLLIQFQNNGVVDDSQLPKDRFSAERLKGVDSTLKIQPAKLEDSAVYLCASSLGARGGKLFFGSGTQLSVL.

Concerning this clone itself: Other nucleotide sequences from this sample produce the same CDR3. The chain recombines TRBV5-6 with TRBJ1-1; weak D call: TRBD1 (6 bases). This CDR3 region has 11 residues. Deletions cut 4 bases from V and 8 bases from J, with 9 bases between. Germline loops: CDR1 SGHDT, CDR2 YYEEEE. The CDR3 DNA reads TGTGCCAGCAGCCGGACAGAGGAAGCTTTCTTT. Translation gives CASSRTEEAFF.

The V and J genes are TRBV29-1 and TRBJ2-3; no reliable D call. V shed 7 bases and J shed 2 bases, with 7 bases lying between them. The CDR3 totals 11 residues. CDR1 and CDR2 (germline): SQVTM, ANQGSEA. The CDR3 loop reads CSDRSTDTQYF. For the CDR3, the DNA is TGCAGCGATAGATCCACAGATACGCAGTATTTT.

This clone was seen only once. The chain carries TRBV2 and TRBJ2-2, with D possibly TRBD1 on 6 matching bases. The germline gives CDR1 SNHLY, CDR2 FYNNEI. This CDR3 has 14 amino acids. The V end lost 6 bases, the J end lost 6 bases, and 14 bases lay between the germline ends. The CDR3 spells CASRLTGSAGELFF. CDR3 DNA: TGTGCCAGCAGGTTGACAGGAAGCGCCGGGGAGCTGTTTTTT.

This rearrangement joins TRBV7-2 to TRBJ1-2, with D possibly TRBD1 on 5 matching bases. Trimming removed 5 bases from V and 3 bases from J, with 19 bases in between. Germline CDR1 reads SGHTA; CDR2 reads FQGNSA. The length of the CDR3 is 16 residues. CDR3 in DNA: TGTGCCAGCAGCCCCCGGACATCCTCCCTACACTATGGCTACACCTTC. Protein: CASSPRTSSLHYGYTF.

The gene calls are TRBV6-6 and TRBJ1-1; D is possibly TRBD1 (6 bases). V lost 6 bases to trimming and J lost 1 base, with 12 bases between them. The germline CDR1 and CDR2 sequences are MNHNY and SVGAGI (reference sequence). CDR3 length equals 14 residues. CDR3 sequence reads: CASRGAGENTEAFF. The CDR3 bases are TGTGCCAGCAGGGGGGCGGGAGAGAACACTGAAGCTTTCTTT.

V gene TRBV5-1 combines with J gene TRBJ2-7, with D perhaps matching TRBD1 (6 bases). Germline assignment: CDR1 SGHRS and CDR2 YFSETQ. With 5 bases removed from V and 3 bases from J, the gap between germline ends came to 15 bases. This CDR3 contains 14 residues. For the CDR3, the DNA is TGCGCCAGCAGGGGGGACATGGAGCTCTACGAGCAGTACTTC. Translating gives CASRGDMELYEQYF. Drawing the rest from reference TRBV5-1 and TRBJ2-7, the complete variable domain is KAGVTQTPRYLIKTRGQQVTLSCSPISGHRSVSWYQQTPGQGLQFLFEYFSETQRNKGNFPGRFSGRQFSNSRSEMNVSTLELGDSALYLCASRGDMELYEQYFGPGTRLTVT.

This chain links TRBV5-1 with TRBJ2-7; TRBD1 matches at 10 bases. The CDR3 spans 15 residues. CDR1 and CDR2 from the germline V gene are SGHRS and YFSETQ. J lost 2 bases, V lost 4 bases, and 6 bases had no gene match. CDR3 residues: CASSTAGTGAYEQYF. In DNA, the CDR3 is TGCGCCAGCAGCACGGCCGGGACAGGGGCCTACGAGCAGTACTTC.

The rearrangement links TRBV13 to TRBJ2-2; 7 nucleotides match TRBD1. Germline CDR1 is PRHDT and CDR2 is FYEKMQ (reference sequence). V gave up 5 bases and J gave up 7 bases; unmatched junction bases: 16. CDR3 length: 17 amino acids. CDR3 in DNA: TGTGCCAGCAGCCCCGCCGTAAGGCAGGGGGTGAACGGGGAGCTGTTTTTT. Its protein product is CASSPAVRQGVNGELFF.

This chain links TRBV27 with TRBJ1-5; TRBD1 matches 9 bases. The length of the CDR3 is 15 residues. The ends lost 6 bases at V and 4 bases at J; junction bases unmatched: 7. Germline CDR1 reads MNHEY; CDR2 reads SMNVEV (reference sequence). CDR3 region: CASRKTGGPNQPQHF. The CDR3 DNA reads as TGTGCCAGCAGGAAGACAGGGGGTCCGAATCAGCCCCAGCATTTT.

This clone showed up just once. The chain combines TRBV18 with TRBJ2-7; 7 bases fit TRBD2. Looked up from germline, CDR1 is KGHSH and CDR2 is LQKENI. CDR3 size: 15 residues. Unmatched junction bases numbered 11, after V lost 3 bases and J lost 6 bases. The CDR3 DNA is TGTGCCAGCTCACCTTCCCGGGACTACCGGTCCGAGCAGTACTTC. Translation gives CASSPSRDYRSEQYF.

CDR3 loop: CASSIGLAGVGSYNEQFF. In DNA form, the CDR3 reads TGTGCCAGCAGCATAGGACTAGCGGGAGTTGGATCCTACAATGAGCAGTTCTTC. V is TRBV27 and J is TRBJ2-1; 13 bases are shared with TRBD2. Germline V gives CDR1 MNHEY, CDR2 SMNVEV (reference sequence). Losses at the gene ends were 6 bases for V and 1 base for J; bases not matched to a gene: 9. This CDR3 is built from 18 residues.

In the case of this clone: The same CDR3 also results from other DNA sequences found in this sample. This chain links TRBV28 with TRBJ2-2; D is ambiguous. The germline V and J ends were trimmed by 3 bases and 6 bases, with 2 bases remaining between them. Looked up from germline, CDR1 is MDHEN and CDR2 is SYDVKM. The CDR3 has 11 amino acids. CDR3 nucleotide sequence: TGTGCCAGCAGTTTCCCCGGGGAGCTGTTTTTT. Translating gives CASSFPGELFF.

On this clone: Other DNA sequences in the sample encode the same CDR3. The chain employs TRBV30 and TRBJ2-5; D is undetermined. The CDR3 length is 11 residues. The germline gives CDR1 GTSNPN, CDR2 SVGIG (reference sequence). Trimming shortened V by 4 bases and J by 1 base, and 4 bases separated the two germline ends. CDR3 protein: CAWTAQETQYF. CDR3 DNA sequence: TGTGCCTGGACAGCCCAAGAGACCCAGTACTTC. The full variable domain, with the rest looked up from reference TRBV30 and TRBJ2-5, is SQTIHQWPATLVQPVGSPLSLECTVEGTSNPNLYWYRQAAGRGLQLLFYSVGIGQISSEVPQNLSASRPQDRQFILSSKKLLLSDSGFYLCAWTAQETQYFGPGTRLLVL.

The chain has TRBV5-4 and TRBJ2-2; 11 nucleotides line up with TRBD2. Germline CDR1 reads SGHNT; CDR2 reads YYREEE (reference sequence). This CDR3 is 18 amino acids long. The junction had 7 bases not matched to a gene; V was cut back by 0 bases and J by 3 bases. The CDR3 loop reads CASSLGPSGRRDTGELFF. The CDR3, as DNA: TGTGCCAGCAGCTTGGGGCCTAGCGGGAGGAGGGACACCGGGGAGCTGTTTTTT.

The V and J genes are TRBV18 and TRBJ2-3, with 13 positions matching TRBD2. V shed 3 bases and J 6 bases; nucleotides not matched to a gene: 3. From germline, CDR1 is KGHSH and CDR2 LQKENI. This CDR3 is built from 15 residues. In DNA form, the CDR3 reads TGTGCCAGCTCACCCGGACTAGCGGGAGTGGATACGCAGTATTTT. It codes for CASSPGLAGVDTQYF.

This chain connects TRBV5-4 to TRBJ2-1; D tentatively reads TRBD1 or TRBD2 (6 bases each). The CDR3 has 15 amino acids. The germline gives CDR1 SGHNT, CDR2 YYREEE (reference sequence). Between the trimmed V and J ends, which lost 4 bases and 6 bases, there was a span of 17 bases. This CDR3 reads CASSGTSEGGNEQFF. DNA of the CDR3: TGTGCCAGCAGCGGAACTAGTGAGGGGGGCAATGAGCAGTTCTTC.

This chain links TRBV15 with TRBJ2-7; D ambiguous. V gave up 2 bases and J gave up 4 bases, with 24 bases separating them. This CDR3 has 18 residues. CDR1 and CDR2 from the germline V gene are LNHNV and YYDKDF (reference sequence). This CDR3 is CATSRLPSSGRGPYEQYF. Here the CDR3 DNA reads TGTGCCACCAGCAGACTTCCATCCTCGGGCCGCGGCCCATACGAGCAGTACTTC. The whole variable domain, remainder taken from reference TRBV15 and TRBJ2-7, is DAMVIQNPRYQVTQFGKPVTLSCSQTLNHNVMYWYQQKSSQAPKLLFHYYDKDFNNEADTPDNFQSRRPNTSFCFLDIRSPGLGDTAMYLCATSRLPSSGRGPYEQYFGPGTRLTVT.

The CDR3 nucleotides are TGCGCCAGCAGCCAGGGGGGACTAGACACCGGGGAGCTGTTTTTT. Residues: CASSQGGLDTGELFF. The chain employs TRBV4-1 and TRBJ2-2, with TRBD2 identical over 8 bases. Per germline, CDR1 MGHRA and CDR2 YSYEKL. The CDR3 totals 15 residues. Germline trimming cut 3 bases from V and 3 bases from J; bases unmatched to any gene: 3.

This chain links TRBV9 with TRBJ2-7; D is undetermined. The CDR3 has 15 amino acids. V was pared by 4 bases and J by 0 bases, with 14 bases between. Per germline, CDR1 SGDLS and CDR2 YYNGEE. The CDR3 sequence: CASSSRGGSSYEQYF. CDR3 sequence (DNA): TGTGCCAGCAGCTCTCGAGGCGGTAGCTCCTACGAGCAGTACTTC.

This clone was observed once. The chain has TRBV4-1 and TRBJ2-6; 9 bases map to TRBD1. The length of the CDR3 is 19 residues. The V gene's germline CDR1 is MGHRA and CDR2 YSYEKL. J gave up 1 base and V 0 bases, and 7 bases lay outside the gene matches. CDR3 sequence: CASSQDRTGGASGANVLTF. The CDR3 DNA sequence: TGCGCCAGCAGCCAAGATCGCACAGGGGGCGCATCTGGGGCCAACGTCCTGACTTTC.

J is TRBJ1-3 and V is TRBV28, with D perhaps TRBD1 (5 bases). CDR1 is MDHEN, CDR2 SYDVKM, per germline. CDR3 length: 15 amino acids. V was trimmed by 7 bases and J by 1 base, leaving 14 bases between them. The CDR3 here is CASTGAPPSGNTIYF. In DNA, the CDR3 is TGTGCCAGCACCGGGGCCCCACCTTCTGGAAACACCATATATTTT.

The chain has TRBV18 and TRBJ1-5; D remains ambiguous. The CDR3 extends over 13 amino acids. Trimming stripped 4 bases from V and 7 bases from J, with 11 bases between. CDR1 and CDR2 from the germline V gene are KGHSH and LQKENI. This CDR3 reads CASSREVAQPQHF. The CDR3 coding sequence is TGTGCCAGCTCACGCGAAGTGGCCCAGCCCCAGCATTTT.

This clone was counted a single time. This rearrangement joins TRBV29-1 to TRBJ1-2, with D uncertain. Trimming took 6 bases from V and 6 from J, leaving 11 bases between them. The CDR3 loop spans 11 amino acids. CDR1 is SQVTM and CDR2 is ANQGSEA in the germline V gene. CDR3 in DNA: TGCAGCGTAGATGGTAGGGATGGCTACACCTTC. Translation gives CSVDGRDGYTF. Looking up the rest from reference TRBV29-1 and TRBJ1-2 gives the full variable domain: SAVISQKPSRDICQRGTSLTIQCQVDSQVTMMFWYRQQPGQSLTLIATANQGSEATYESGFVIDKFPISRPNLTFSTLTVSNMSPEDSSIYLCSVDGRDGYTFGSGTRLTVV.

This chain joins TRBV6-5 and TRBJ2-3; TRBD1 matches 9 bases. This CDR3 is 14 amino acids long. Losses at the gene ends were 6 bases for V and 3 bases for J; bases not matched to a gene: 4. Germline V gene lookup returns CDR1 MNHEY and CDR2 SVGAGI. The CDR3: CASSVDRGTDTQYF. DNA of the CDR3: TGTGCCAGCAGCGTGGACAGGGGAACAGATACGCAGTATTTT.

The V call is TRBV5-8, the J call TRBJ1-2; 12 bases are shared with TRBD1. Losses at the gene ends were 0 bases for V and 12 bases for J; bases not matched to a gene: 9. Germline V CDR1 and CDR2: SGHTS, YDEGEE. The CDR3 is made up of 15 amino acids. The chain's CDR3 is CASSLVRDRGRENTF. The CDR3 DNA follows: TGTGCCAGCAGCTTGGTGAGGGACAGGGGGCGCGAGAACACCTTC.

The rearrangement joins TRBV5-5 to TRBJ1-2; no firm D call. Looked up from germline, CDR1 is SGHKS and CDR2 is YYEKEE (reference sequence). The CDR3 has 14 residues. With 0 bases removed from V and 1 base from J, the gap between germline ends came to 7 bases. For the CDR3, the DNA is TGTGCCAGCAGCTTGGATCTTATTAACTATGGCTACACCTTC. It translates to CASSLDLINYGYTF.

The chain carries TRBV7-8 and TRBJ2-7, with TRBD1 matching over 10 bases. The CDR3 spans 15 residues. CDR1 and CDR2 (germline): SGHVS, FQNEAQ. Trimming at V came to 0 bases and at J to 8 bases, leaving 7 bases not matched to a gene. The CDR3 nucleotides read TGTGCCAGCAGCTTAGCGCTCGGGACAGGGGTGAAGCAGTACTTC. Protein sequence: CASSLALGTGVKQYF.

This sequence joins TRBV5-5 and TRBJ2-7; TRBD2 matches at 13 bases. Trimming cost V 4 bases and J 3 bases; bases outside gene matches: 4. Germline CDR1 and CDR2: SGHKS and YYEKEE (reference sequence). The CDR3 sequence is 15 residues long. The DNA for the CDR3 is TGTGCCAGCAGCCGAGGACTAGCGGGGGACTACGAGCAGTACTTC. The encoded protein is CASSRGLAGDYEQYF.

The V call is TRBV9, the J call TRBJ1-5, with TRBD1 matching 7 bases. Per the germline V gene, CDR1 is SGDLS and CDR2 is YYNGEE. This CDR3 spans 16 amino acids. V trimming: 3 bases; J trimming: 5 bases; junction bases outside the gene matches: 11. This chain's CDR3 is CASSGGDRDPYQPQHF. The CDR3 region has the DNA TGTGCCAGCAGCGGGGGAGACAGGGACCCTTATCAGCCCCAGCATTTT. The full variable domain, completed using reference TRBV9 and TRBJ1-5, is DSGVTQTPKHLITATGQRVTLRCSPRSGDLSVYWYQQSLDQGLQFLIQYYNGEERAKGNILERFSAQQFPDLHSELNLSSLELGDSALYFCASSGGDRDPYQPQHFGDGTRLSIL.